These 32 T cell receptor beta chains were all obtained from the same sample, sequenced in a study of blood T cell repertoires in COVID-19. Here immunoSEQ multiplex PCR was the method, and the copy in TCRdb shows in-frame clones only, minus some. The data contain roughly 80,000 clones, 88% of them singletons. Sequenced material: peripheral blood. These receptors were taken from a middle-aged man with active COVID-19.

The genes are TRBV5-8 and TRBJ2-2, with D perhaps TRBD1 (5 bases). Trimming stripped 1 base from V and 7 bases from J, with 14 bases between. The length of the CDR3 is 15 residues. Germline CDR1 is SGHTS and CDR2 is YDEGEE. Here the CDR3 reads CASSLYAGSGGELFF. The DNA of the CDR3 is TGTGCCAGCAGCTTGTATGCAGGGTCAGGCGGGGAGCTGTTTTTT.

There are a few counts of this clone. The CDR3 protein is CASSATGYEQYF. CDR3 in DNA: TGTGCCAGCAGCGCCACAGGGTACGAGCAGTACTTC. This rearrangement joins TRBV7-9 to TRBJ2-7, with D possibly matching TRBD1 (6 bases). V gave up 5 bases and J gave up 4 bases, with 9 bases separating them. The V gene's germline CDR1 is SEHNR and CDR2 FQNEAQ (reference sequence). CDR3 length: 12 amino acids.

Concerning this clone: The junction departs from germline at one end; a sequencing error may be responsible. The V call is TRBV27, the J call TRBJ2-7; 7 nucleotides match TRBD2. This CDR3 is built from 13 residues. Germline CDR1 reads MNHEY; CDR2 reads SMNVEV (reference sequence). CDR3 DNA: TGTGCAAGCAAGGCTAGCGGCTCCTACGAGCAGTACTTC. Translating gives CASKASGSYEQYF.

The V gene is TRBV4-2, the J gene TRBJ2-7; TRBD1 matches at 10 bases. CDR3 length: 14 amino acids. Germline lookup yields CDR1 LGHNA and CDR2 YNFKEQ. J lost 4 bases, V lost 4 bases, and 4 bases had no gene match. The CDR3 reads CASSLGQGLYEQYF. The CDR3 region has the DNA TGTGCCAGCAGCCTGGGACAGGGGCTGTACGAGCAGTACTTC.

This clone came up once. CDR3 in DNA: TGTGCCAGCACCCCATGGAGCGGATCCTACGAGCAGTACTTC. Protein: CASTPWSGSYEQYF. The V call is TRBV6-2 or TRBV6-3, the J call TRBJ2-7, with a tentative D call TRBD2 (5 bases). Germline assignment: CDR1 MNHEY and CDR2 SVGEGT. V was shortened by 7 bases and J by 1 base, with 14 bases between the two germline ends. The CDR3 totals 14 residues.

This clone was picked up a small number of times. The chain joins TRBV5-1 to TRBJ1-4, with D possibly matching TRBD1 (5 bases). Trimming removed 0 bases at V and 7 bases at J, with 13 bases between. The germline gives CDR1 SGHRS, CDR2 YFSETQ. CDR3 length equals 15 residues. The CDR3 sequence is CASSLAGVPSEKLFF. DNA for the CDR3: TGCGCCAGCAGCTTGGCGGGGGTCCCCAGTGAAAAACTGTTTTTT.

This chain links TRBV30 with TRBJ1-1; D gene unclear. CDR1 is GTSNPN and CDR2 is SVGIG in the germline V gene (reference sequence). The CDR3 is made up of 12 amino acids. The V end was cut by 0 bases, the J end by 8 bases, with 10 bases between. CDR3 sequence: CAWSVHEEEAFF. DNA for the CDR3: TGTGCCTGGAGTGTACATGAGGAGGAAGCTTTCTTT.

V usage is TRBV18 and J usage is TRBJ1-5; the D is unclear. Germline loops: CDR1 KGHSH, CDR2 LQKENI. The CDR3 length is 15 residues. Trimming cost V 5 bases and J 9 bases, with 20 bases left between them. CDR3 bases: TGTGCCAGCTCAGCGACAAAGGTGGAGGGTGCGCCCCAGCATTTT. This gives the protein CASSATKVEGAPQHF.

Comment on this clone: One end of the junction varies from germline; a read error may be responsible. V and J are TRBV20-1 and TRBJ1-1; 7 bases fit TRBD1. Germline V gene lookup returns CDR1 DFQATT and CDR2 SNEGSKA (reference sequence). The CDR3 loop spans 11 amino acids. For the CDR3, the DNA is TGCAGTGCTAGAGGCGTGGAGACAGGGCTCTTT. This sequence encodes CSARGVETGLF.

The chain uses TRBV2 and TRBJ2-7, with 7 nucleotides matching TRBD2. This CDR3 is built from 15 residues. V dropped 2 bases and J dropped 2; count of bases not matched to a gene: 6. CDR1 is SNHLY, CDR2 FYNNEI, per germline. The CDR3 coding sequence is TGTGCCAGCAGTGAAAGGTCAGGGAGGGCCTACGAGCAGTACTTC. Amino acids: CASSERSGRAYEQYF.

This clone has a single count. CDR3 amino acids: CASSGTGTGEYGYTF. The CDR3 DNA reads TGTGCCAGCAGCGGAACCGGGACAGGGGAGTATGGCTACACCTTC. This chain uses TRBV6-5 with TRBJ1-2; 10 nucleotides agree with TRBD1. The CDR3 is 15 residues long. Germline CDR1 and CDR2: MNHEY and SVGAGI. With V trimmed by 6 bases and J by 5 bases, 9 bases remained unmatched.

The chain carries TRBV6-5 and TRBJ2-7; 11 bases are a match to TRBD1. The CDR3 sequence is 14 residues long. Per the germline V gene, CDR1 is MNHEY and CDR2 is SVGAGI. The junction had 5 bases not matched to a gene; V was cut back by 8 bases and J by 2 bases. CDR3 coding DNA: TGTGCCAGCGAAGTGGGACAGGGGGCCTACGAGCAGTACTTC. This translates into CASEVGQGAYEQYF.

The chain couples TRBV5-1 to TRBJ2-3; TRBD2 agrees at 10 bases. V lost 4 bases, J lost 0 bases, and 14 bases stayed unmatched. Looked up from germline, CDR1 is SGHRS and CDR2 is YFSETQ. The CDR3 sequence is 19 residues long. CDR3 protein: CASSVSGGASLRSTDTQYF. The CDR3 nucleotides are TGCGCCAGCAGCGTAAGCGGGGGGGCCTCTCTTAGGAGCACAGATACGCAGTATTTT.

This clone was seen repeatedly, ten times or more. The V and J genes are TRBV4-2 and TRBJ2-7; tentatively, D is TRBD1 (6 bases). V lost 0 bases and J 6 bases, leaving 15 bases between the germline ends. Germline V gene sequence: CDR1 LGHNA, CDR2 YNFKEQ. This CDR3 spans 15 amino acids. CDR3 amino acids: CASSQEASQGSEQYF. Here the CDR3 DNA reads TGTGCCAGCAGCCAAGAGGCCAGCCAGGGGTCCGAGCAGTACTTC.

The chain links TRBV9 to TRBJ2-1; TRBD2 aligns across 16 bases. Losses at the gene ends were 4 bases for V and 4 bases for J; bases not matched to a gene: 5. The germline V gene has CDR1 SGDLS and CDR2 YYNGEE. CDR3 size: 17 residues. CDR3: CASSPRGLAGGYNEQFF. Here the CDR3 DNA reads TGTGCCAGCAGCCCCAGGGGACTAGCGGGGGGGTACAATGAGCAGTTCTTC. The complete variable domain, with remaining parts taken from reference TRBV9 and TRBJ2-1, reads DSGVTQTPKHLITATGQRVTLRCSPRSGDLSVYWYQQSLDQGLQFLIQYYNGEERAKGNILERFSAQQFPDLHSELNLSSLELGDSALYFCASSPRGLAGGYNEQFFGPGTRLTVL.

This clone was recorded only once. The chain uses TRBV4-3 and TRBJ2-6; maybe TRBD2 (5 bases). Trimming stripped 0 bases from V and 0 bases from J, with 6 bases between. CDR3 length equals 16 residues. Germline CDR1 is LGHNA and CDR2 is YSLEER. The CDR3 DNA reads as TGCGCCAGCAGCCAAGATCGGGACTCTGGGGCCAACGTCCTGACTTTC. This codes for CASSQDRDSGANVLTF.

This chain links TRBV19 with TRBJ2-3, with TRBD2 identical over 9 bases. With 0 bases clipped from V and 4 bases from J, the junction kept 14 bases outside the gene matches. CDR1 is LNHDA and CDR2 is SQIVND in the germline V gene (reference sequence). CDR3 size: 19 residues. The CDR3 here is CASSIDPSSAGGPADTQYF. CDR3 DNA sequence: TGTGCCAGTAGTATAGACCCTAGCTCGGCGGGGGGGCCGGCAGATACGCAGTATTTT.

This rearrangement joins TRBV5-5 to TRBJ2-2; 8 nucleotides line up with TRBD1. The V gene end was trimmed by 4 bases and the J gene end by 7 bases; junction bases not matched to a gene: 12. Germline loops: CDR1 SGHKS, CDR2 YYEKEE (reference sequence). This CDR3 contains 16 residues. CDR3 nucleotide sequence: TGTGCCAGCAGCCCTACGGACAGGGTCGAGAACGGGGAGCTGTTTTTT. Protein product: CASSPTDRVENGELFF.

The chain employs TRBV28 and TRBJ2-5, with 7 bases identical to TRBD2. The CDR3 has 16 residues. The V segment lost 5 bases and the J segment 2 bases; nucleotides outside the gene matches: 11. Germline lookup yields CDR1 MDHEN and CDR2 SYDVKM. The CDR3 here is CASSALFYGGQETQYF. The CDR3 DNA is TGTGCCAGCAGTGCGCTGTTTTACGGGGGGCAAGAGACCCAGTACTTC.

CDR3 sequence: CASSVVLASTDTQYF. As DNA, the CDR3 is TGTGCCAGCAGTGTGGTTCTAGCGAGCACAGATACGCAGTATTTT. The chain joins TRBV2 to TRBJ2-3; D may be TRBD2 (6 bases). CDR1 SNHLY and CDR2 FYNNEI come from the germline V gene. V lost 4 bases and J lost 0, with 11 bases in between. The CDR3 has 15 amino acids.

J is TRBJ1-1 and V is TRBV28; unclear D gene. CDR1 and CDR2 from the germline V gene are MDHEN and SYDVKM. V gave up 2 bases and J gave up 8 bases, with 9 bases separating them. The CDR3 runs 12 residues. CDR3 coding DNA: TGTGCCAGCAGTTTAAGGCAGGCCGAAGCTTTCTTT. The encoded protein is CASSLRQAEAFF.

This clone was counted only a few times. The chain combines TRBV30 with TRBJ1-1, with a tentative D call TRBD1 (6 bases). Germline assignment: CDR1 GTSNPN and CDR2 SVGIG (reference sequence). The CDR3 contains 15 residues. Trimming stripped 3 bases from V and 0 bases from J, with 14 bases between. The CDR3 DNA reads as TGTGCCTGGAGGCCCGTGGGGGGGCTGAACACTGAAGCTTTCTTT. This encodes CAWRPVGGLNTEAFF.

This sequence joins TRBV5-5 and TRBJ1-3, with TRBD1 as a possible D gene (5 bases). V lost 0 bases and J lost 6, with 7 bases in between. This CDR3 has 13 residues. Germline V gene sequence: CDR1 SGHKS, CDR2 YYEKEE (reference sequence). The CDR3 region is CASSLGQINTIYF. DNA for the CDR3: TGTGCCAGCAGCTTGGGACAGATAAACACCATATATTTT. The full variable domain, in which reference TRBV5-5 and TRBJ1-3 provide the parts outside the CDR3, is DAGVTQSPTHLIKTRGQQVTLRCSPISGHKSVSWYQQVLGQGPQFIFQYYEKEERGRGNFPDRFSARQFPNYSSELNVNALLLGDSALYLCASSLGQINTIYFGEGSWLTVV.

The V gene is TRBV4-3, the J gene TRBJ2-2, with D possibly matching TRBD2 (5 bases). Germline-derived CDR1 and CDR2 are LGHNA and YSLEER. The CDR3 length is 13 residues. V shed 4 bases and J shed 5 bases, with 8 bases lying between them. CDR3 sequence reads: CASSPGLTGELFF. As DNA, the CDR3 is TGCGCCAGCAGCCCAGGACTGACCGGGGAGCTGTTTTTT.

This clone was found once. CDR3 region: CASLPGTGYMETQYF. In nucleotides, the CDR3 is TGCGCCAGCCTGCCGGGGACAGGGTATATGGAGACCCAGTACTTC. The V and J genes are TRBV10-2 and TRBJ2-5, with 9 bases lining up with TRBD1. Germline V gene lookup returns CDR1 WSHSY and CDR2 SAAADI. The V gene end was trimmed by 8 bases and the J gene end by 5 bases; junction bases not matched to a gene: 12. The CDR3 runs 15 residues.

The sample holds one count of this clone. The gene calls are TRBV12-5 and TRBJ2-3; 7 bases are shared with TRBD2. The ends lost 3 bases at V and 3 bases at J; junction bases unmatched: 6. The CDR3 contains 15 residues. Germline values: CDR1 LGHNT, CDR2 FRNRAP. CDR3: CASGLGGSGTDTQYF. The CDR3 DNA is TGTGCTAGTGGTTTAGGCGGGAGTGGGACAGATACGCAGTATTTT.

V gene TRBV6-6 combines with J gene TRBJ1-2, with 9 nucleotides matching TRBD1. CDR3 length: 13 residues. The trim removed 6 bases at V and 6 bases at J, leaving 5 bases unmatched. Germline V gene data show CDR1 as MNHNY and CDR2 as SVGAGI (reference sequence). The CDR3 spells CASRSDRGDGYTF. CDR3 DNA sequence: TGTGCCAGCAGATCGGACAGGGGAGATGGCTACACCTTC.

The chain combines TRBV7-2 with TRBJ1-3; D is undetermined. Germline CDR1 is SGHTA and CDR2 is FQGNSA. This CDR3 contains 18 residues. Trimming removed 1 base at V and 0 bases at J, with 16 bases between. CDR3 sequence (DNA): TGTGCCAGCAGCTTAGGCGGGCCGACACGCGCCTCTGGAAACACCATATATTTT. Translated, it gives CASSLGGPTRASGNTIYF.

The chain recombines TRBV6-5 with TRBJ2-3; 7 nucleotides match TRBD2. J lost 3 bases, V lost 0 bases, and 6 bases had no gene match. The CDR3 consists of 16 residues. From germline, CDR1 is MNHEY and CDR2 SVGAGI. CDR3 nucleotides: TGTGCCAGCAGTTACTCTGGCGGGAGACGGACAGATACGCAGTATTTT. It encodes CASSYSGGRRTDTQYF.

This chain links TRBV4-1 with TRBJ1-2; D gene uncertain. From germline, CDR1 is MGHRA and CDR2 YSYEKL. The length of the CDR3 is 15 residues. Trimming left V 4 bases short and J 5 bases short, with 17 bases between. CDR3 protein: CASSPPHTASYGYTF. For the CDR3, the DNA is TGCGCCAGCAGCCCACCCCATACAGCTTCTTATGGCTACACCTTC.

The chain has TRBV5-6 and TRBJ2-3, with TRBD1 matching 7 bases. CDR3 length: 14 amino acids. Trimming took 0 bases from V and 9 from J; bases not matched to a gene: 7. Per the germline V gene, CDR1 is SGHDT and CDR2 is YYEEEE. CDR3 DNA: TGTGCCAGCAGCTTGGGACAGGGTTTTAGGACGCAGTATTTT. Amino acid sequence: CASSLGQGFRTQYF.

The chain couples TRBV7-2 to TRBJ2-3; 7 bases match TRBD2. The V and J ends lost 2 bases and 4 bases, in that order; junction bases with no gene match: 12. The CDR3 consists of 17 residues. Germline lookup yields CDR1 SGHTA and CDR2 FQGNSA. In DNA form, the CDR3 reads TGTGCCAGCAGCTTATATGGGTGGGGGGGGAGCGCAGATACGCAGTATTTT. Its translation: CASSLYGWGGSADTQYF.